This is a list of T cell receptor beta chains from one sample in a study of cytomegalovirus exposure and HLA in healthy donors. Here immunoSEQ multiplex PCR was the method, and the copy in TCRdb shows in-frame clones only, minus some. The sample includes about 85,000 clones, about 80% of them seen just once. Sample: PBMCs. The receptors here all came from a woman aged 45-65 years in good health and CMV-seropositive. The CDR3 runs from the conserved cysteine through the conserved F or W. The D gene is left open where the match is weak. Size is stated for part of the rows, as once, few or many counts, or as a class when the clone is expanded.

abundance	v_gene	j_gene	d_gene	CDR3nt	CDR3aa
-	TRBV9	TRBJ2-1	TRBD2	TGTGCCAGCAGCGTAGGAGGGAGGGTGTACAATGAGCAGTTCTTC	CASSVGGRVYNEQFF
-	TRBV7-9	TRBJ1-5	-	TGTGCCAGCAGCTTAGGACTGAATAGCAATCAGCCCCAGCATTTT	CASSLGLNSNQPQHF
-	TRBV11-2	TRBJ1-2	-	TGTGCCAGCAGCCCCGGACAATCCTATGGCTACACCTTC	CASSPGQSYGYTF
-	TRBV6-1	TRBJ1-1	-	TGTGCCAGCTGGGTATCCCTTACAGAGAACACTGAAGCTTTCTTT	CASWVSLTENTEAFF
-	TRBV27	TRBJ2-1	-	TGTGCCAGCAGTTCCGAACAAATAACAGGTCTCAATGAGCAGTTCTTC	CASSSEQITGLNEQFF
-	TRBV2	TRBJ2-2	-	TGTGCCAGCAGCCCATTAGCGGAAAACACCGGGGAGCTGTTTTTT	CASSPLAENTGELFF
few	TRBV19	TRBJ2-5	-	TGTGCCAGTAGTCTGACTACGCAAGAGACCCAGTACTTC	CASSLTTQETQYF
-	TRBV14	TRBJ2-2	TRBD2	TGTGCCAGCAGTCGACTAGCGGGAGGGATGAGAACCGGGGAGCTGTTTTTT	CASSRLAGGMRTGELFF
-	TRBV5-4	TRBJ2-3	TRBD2	TGTGCCAGCAGCTTTGGGGCTAGCGGGTACACAGATACGCAGTATTTT	CASSFGASGYTDTQYF
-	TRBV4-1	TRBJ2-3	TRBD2	TGCGCCAGCAGCCAAGATGTGAATAGCGGGGGGCGGACAGATACGCAGTATTTT	CASSQDVNSGGRTDTQYF
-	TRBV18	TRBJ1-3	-	TGTGCCAGCTCGCCAGGGCGACAGCAGGATTCCGGGACCATATATTTT	CASSPGRQQDSGTIYF
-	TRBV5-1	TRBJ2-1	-	TGCGCCAGCAGCTTGGCACCGGGTTTTCAGTACGGTGAGCAGTTCTTC	CASSLAPGFQYGEQFF
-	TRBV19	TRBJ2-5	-	TGTGCCAGTAGTATTTTGGCAGGGTCACGGACCCAGTACTTC	CASSILAGSRTQYF
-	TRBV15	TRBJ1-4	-	TGTGCCACCAGCAGAGATAGAGAAAAACTGTTTTTT	CATSRDREKLFF
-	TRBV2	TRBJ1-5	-	TGTGCCAGCAGTGAGGGGGGGCGCCGGGGCAATCAGCCCCAGCATTTT	CASSEGGRRGNQPQHF
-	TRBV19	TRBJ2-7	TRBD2	TGTGCCAGTAGTAGGCAACTAGCGGGGGTTCCCGAGCAGTACTTC	CASSRQLAGVPEQYF
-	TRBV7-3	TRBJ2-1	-	TGTGCCAGCAGCTCCGGCGGGAACTACAATGAGCAGTTCTTC	CASSSGGNYNEQFF
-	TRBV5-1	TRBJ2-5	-	TGCGCCAGCAGCTTGTATCCGGGGGATGGAGAGACCCAGTACTTC	CASSLYPGDGETQYF
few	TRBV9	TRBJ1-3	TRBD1	TGTGCCAGCAGCGTCGGGGTCAAGGGGGCCTGGGCAAACACCATATATTTT	CASSVGVKGAWANTIYF
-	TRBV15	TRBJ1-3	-	TGTGCCACCAGCAGAGATTTGGAGCCCTCTGGAAACACCATATATTTT	CATSRDLEPSGNTIYF
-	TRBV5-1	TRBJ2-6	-	TGCGCCAGCAGCTTGGGACAGAACGGGGCCAACGTCCTGACTTTC	CASSLGQNGANVLTF
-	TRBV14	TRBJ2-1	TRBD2	TGTGCCAGCAGCCAAGGGGGGGGACTAGCGGGAGGTAATGAGCAGTTCTTC	CASSQGGGLAGGNEQFF
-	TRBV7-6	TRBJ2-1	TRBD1	TGTGCCAGCAGCTTAACAGGGGTCTACAATGAGCAGTTCTTC	CASSLTGVYNEQFF
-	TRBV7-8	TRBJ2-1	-	TGTGCCAGCAGCACGGACACCTCTCACAATGAGCAGTTCTTC	CASSTDTSHNEQFF
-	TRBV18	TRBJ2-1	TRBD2	TGTGCCAGCTCACCACCTTGGACTAGCGGGAGGGCCGGTGGGGAGCAGTTCTTC	CASSPPWTSGRAGGEQFF